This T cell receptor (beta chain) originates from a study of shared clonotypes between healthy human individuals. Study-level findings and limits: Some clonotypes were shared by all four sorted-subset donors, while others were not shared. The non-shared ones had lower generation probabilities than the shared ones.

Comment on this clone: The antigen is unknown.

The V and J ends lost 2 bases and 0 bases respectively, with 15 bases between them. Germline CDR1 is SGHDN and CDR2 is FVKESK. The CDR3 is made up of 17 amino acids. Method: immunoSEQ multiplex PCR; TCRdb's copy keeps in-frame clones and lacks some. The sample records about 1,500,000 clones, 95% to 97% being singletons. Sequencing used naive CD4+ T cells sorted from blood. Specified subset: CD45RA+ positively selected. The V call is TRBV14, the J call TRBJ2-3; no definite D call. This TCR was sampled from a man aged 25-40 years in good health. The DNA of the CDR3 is TGTGCCAGCAGCCAACCGAGAAGGATGACTAGCACAGATACGCAGTATTTT. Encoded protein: CASSQPRRMTSTDTQYF.